These 21 T cell receptor beta chains came from one sample sequenced in a study of blood T cell repertoires in COVID-19 (TCRdb year 2020). The receptor library was made with the immunoSEQ multiplex PCR assay. TCRdb carries this immuneACCESS record with in-frame sequences only. Its versions omit some clonotypes, under half of them owing to an unresolved V gene in the studies checked, with the rest unexplained. The sample includes tens of thousands of clones, with approximately 78% observed a single time. The ten largest clones capture about a sixth of the sample. Source material: peripheral blood. These receptors originate from a human donor in a cohort sampled during active COVID-19.

The rearrangement joins TRBV6-2 or TRBV6-3 to TRBJ2-7; no clear D gene. This CDR3 is built from 13 residues. V lost 2 bases to trimming and J lost 3 bases, with 8 bases between them. The germline V gene has CDR1 MNHEY and CDR2 SVGEGT. CDR3 nucleotide sequence: TGTGCCAGCAGTTACCAGGCAGGCTACGAGCAGTACTTC. As protein: CASSYQAGYEQYF.

This chain uses TRBV4-1 with TRBJ2-7; TRBD2 is a possible D gene (6 bases). Deletions cut 1 base from V and 5 bases from J, with 9 bases between. Germline V gene sequence: CDR1 MGHRA, CDR2 YSYEKL. The CDR3 covers 13 residues. CDR3 sequence: CASSQVRRDEQYF. The CDR3 region has the DNA TGCGCCAGCAGCCAAGTACGGAGGGACGAGCAGTACTTC.

This clone was counted a single time. V is TRBV5-1 and J is TRBJ1-1, with 9 bases identical to TRBD1. Trimming took 2 bases from V and 0 from J; bases not matched to a gene: 5. There are 16 residues in the CDR3. From germline, CDR1 is SGHRS and CDR2 YFSETQ. The CDR3 loop is CASSLQGALMNTEAFF. CDR3 coding DNA: TGCGCCAGCAGCTTACAGGGGGCCCTTATGAACACTGAAGCTTTCTTT.

The genes are TRBV5-6 and TRBJ1-2, with 7 bases lining up with TRBD1. Unmatched junction bases numbered 13, after V lost 4 bases and J lost 10 bases. Germline lookup yields CDR1 SGHDT and CDR2 YYEEEE. The CDR3 loop spans 14 amino acids. The CDR3 reads CASSPGGQRNVYTF. The CDR3 region has the DNA TGTGCCAGCAGCCCAGGGGGACAGCGGAATGTCTACACCTTC.

V and J are TRBV24-1 and TRBJ1-3; possibly TRBD1 for D (6 bases). Germline V gene lookup returns CDR1 KGHDR and CDR2 SFDVKD. CDR3 length: 15 amino acids. Trimming removed 4 bases at V and 3 bases at J, with 12 bases between. CDR3 sequence: CATSDPRDIGNTIYF. The CDR3 coding sequence is TGTGCCACCAGTGACCCAAGGGACATTGGAAACACCATATATTTT.

V usage is TRBV28 and J usage is TRBJ2-3, with TRBD2 identical over 7 bases. This CDR3 has 17 residues. J was trimmed by 2 bases and V by 6 bases; bases with no gene match: 14. Germline-derived CDR1 and CDR2 are MDHEN and SYDVKM. Written as DNA, the CDR3 is TGTGCCAGCAGGTGGGACTACTCAAGGGCCCCCACAGATACGCAGTATTTT. Translation gives CASRWDYSRAPTDTQYF.

The sample holds a few counts of this clone. The rearrangement joins TRBV7-8 to TRBJ2-7; weak D call: TRBD2 (6 bases). CDR3 length equals 16 residues. Germline V gene lookup returns CDR1 SGHVS and CDR2 FQNEAQ. Trimming removed 5 bases from V and 3 bases from J, with 20 bases in between. In nucleotides, the CDR3 is TGTGCCAGCAGCCCCCTAGAGGAGGGCCGGTTCTACGAGCAGTACTTC. This codes for CASSPLEEGRFYEQYF.

This sequence joins TRBV10-3 and TRBJ1-2; 7 nucleotides agree with TRBD1. J gave up 6 bases and V 3 bases, and 16 bases lay outside the gene matches. Germline V CDR1 and CDR2: ENHRY, SYGVKD. The CDR3 loop spans 17 amino acids. The CDR3, as DNA: TGTGCCATCAGTGACGCGGCAGGGGGGCGACAGGCTGATGGCTACACCTTC. Its translation is CAISDAAGGRQADGYTF.

This chain connects TRBV5-1 to TRBJ1-1, with TRBD1 identical over 8 bases. V was pared by 1 base and J by 5 bases, with 10 bases of the junction left unmatched. Looked up from germline, CDR1 is SGHRS and CDR2 is YFSETQ. The CDR3 has 16 residues. CDR3 DNA: TGCGCCAGCAGCTTGACAGGGGGACTTGAAGTAACTGAAGCTTTCTTT. It codes for CASSLTGGLEVTEAFF.

This clone was seen a handful of times. The chain couples TRBV3-1 (or the pseudogene TRBV3-2) to TRBJ1-5, with TRBD1 matching over 7 bases. The V gene's germline CDR1 is LGHDT and CDR2 YNNKEL (reference sequence). With 4 bases clipped from V and 6 bases from J, the junction kept 9 bases outside the gene matches. CDR3 size: 15 residues. CDR3 bases: TGTGCCAGCAGCCTCGGAGACAGGGCGGGTCAGCCCCAGCATTTT. It translates to CASSLGDRAGQPQHF.

The chain carries TRBV11-2 and TRBJ2-7; 10 nucleotides agree with TRBD1. The CDR3 runs 15 residues. Per germline, CDR1 SGHAT and CDR2 FQNNGV. With 5 bases clipped from V and 3 bases from J, the junction kept 7 bases outside the gene matches. The CDR3 sequence is CASSAPGQGFYEQYF. The CDR3 DNA reads as TGTGCCAGCAGCGCACCGGGACAGGGGTTCTACGAGCAGTACTTC.

The chain joins TRBV21-1 to TRBJ2-3; TRBD2, the D gene given by the table, was not confirmed from the DNA. TRBV21-1 represents a pseudogene. The CDR3 has 17 amino acids. The CDR3 coding sequence is TGTGCCAGCAGCGCCGTGGCGCGGGTTACTAGCACAGATACGCAGTATTTT. Protein sequence: CASSAVARVTSTDTQYF.

The chain uses TRBV27 and TRBJ1-2; 7 positions match TRBD1. After removal of 6 bases from V and 5 bases from J, the junction contained 18 bases not matched to a gene. The germline gives CDR1 MNHEY, CDR2 SMNVEV (reference sequence). This CDR3 has 17 amino acids. The CDR3 bases are TGTGCCAGCAGCTACAAAAAGACAGGGAAAATAGATTATGGCTACACCTTC. Its protein is CASSYKKTGKIDYGYTF.

The J gene is TRBJ2-7, the V gene TRBV5-1; 14 bases agree with TRBD2. CDR1 is SGHRS and CDR2 is YFSETQ in the germline V gene. The V segment lost 4 bases and the J segment 1 base; nucleotides outside the gene matches: 4. The CDR3 totals 16 residues. The CDR3 spells CASSRRLAGGSYEQYF. The CDR3 nucleotides read TGCGCCAGCAGCCGAAGACTAGCGGGAGGGTCCTACGAGCAGTACTTC.

This clone was detected only once. The rearrangement links TRBV16 to TRBJ1-1; possibly TRBD1 for D (5 bases). This CDR3 is 17 amino acids long. V was clipped by 4 bases and J by 7 bases, with 25 bases between them. Per germline, CDR1 KGHSY and CDR2 FQNENV. This CDR3 reads CASSPVAGTHRSSEAFF. DNA for the CDR3: TGTGCCAGCAGCCCTGTCGCCGGGACTCATAGAAGTAGTGAAGCTTTCTTT.

The J gene is TRBJ2-2, the V gene TRBV28; the D gene is possibly TRBD1 (6 bases). Trimming stripped 6 bases from V and 1 base from J, with 12 bases between. Looked up from germline, CDR1 is MDHEN and CDR2 is SYDVKM. This CDR3 is built from 15 residues. The CDR3 here is CASRSPGQNTGELFF. The CDR3, as DNA: TGTGCCAGCAGATCTCCGGGACAGAACACCGGGGAGCTGTTTTTT. Using reference TRBV28 and TRBJ2-2 for the parts outside the CDR3, the full variable domain is DVKVTQSSRYLVKRTGEKVFLECVQDMDHENMFWYRQDPGLGLRLIYFSYDVKMKEKGDIPEGYSVSREKKERFSLILESASTNQTSMYLCASRSPGQNTGELFFGEGSRLTVL.

This clone was recorded once. The rearrangement links TRBV30 to TRBJ2-7; 7 nucleotides line up with TRBD1. The J segment lost 2 bases and the V segment lost 5 bases, leaving 9 bases of the junction unmatched. This CDR3 has 14 amino acids. Per the germline V gene, CDR1 is GTSNPN and CDR2 is SVGIG (reference sequence). The CDR3 nucleotides read TGTGCCTGGGCTAAGGGGGCGCCGGCCTACGAGCAGTACTTC. It specifies CAWAKGAPAYEQYF.

The chain recombines TRBV28 with TRBJ1-2; 8 bases line up with TRBD1. The V and J ends lost 2 bases and 6 bases, in that order; junction bases with no gene match: 11. The CDR3 is 16 amino acids. CDR1 is MDHEN, CDR2 SYDVKM, per germline. The CDR3 region is CASSLGQGARSNGYTF. The CDR3, as DNA: TGTGCCAGCAGTTTAGGTCAGGGGGCGAGGTCGAATGGCTACACCTTC.

This CDR3 is CASRPDSSYEQYF. The CDR3, as DNA: TGTGCCAGTAGACCGGACAGTTCCTACGAGCAGTACTTC. This chain uses TRBV19 with TRBJ2-7; possibly TRBD1 for D (6 bases). CDR1 and CDR2 (germline): LNHDA, SQIVND (reference sequence). The V end lost 6 bases, the J end lost 1 base, and 10 bases lay between the germline ends. The CDR3 spans 13 residues. The full variable domain, its missing parts supplied by reference TRBV19 and TRBJ2-7, is DGGITQSPKYLFRKEGQNVTLSCEQNLNHDAMYWYRQDPGQGLRLIYYSQIVNDFQKGDIAEGYSVSREKKESFPLTVTSAQKNPTAFYLCASRPDSSYEQYFGPGTRLTVT.

This clone was seen a single time. V is TRBV3-1 (or the pseudogene TRBV3-2) and J is TRBJ2-7; 10 bases line up with TRBD2. The CDR3 has 16 residues. J lost 2 bases, V lost 0 bases, and 4 bases had no gene match. Germline V gene sequence: CDR1 LGHDT, CDR2 YNNKEL (reference sequence). CDR3 residues: CASSQDRTSGTYEQYF. The CDR3 DNA sequence: TGTGCCAGCAGCCAAGATCGTACTAGCGGGACCTACGAGCAGTACTTC.

V and J are TRBV5-1 and TRBJ2-2, with TRBD2 matching over 13 bases. Germline-derived CDR1 and CDR2 are SGHRS and YFSETQ. The junction had 4 bases not matched to a gene; V was cut back by 4 bases and J by 4 bases. The CDR3 totals 16 residues. CDR3 residues: CASSLTSGRGTGELFF. CDR3 coding DNA: TGCGCCAGCAGCCTCACTAGCGGGAGGGGCACCGGGGAGCTGTTTTTT.